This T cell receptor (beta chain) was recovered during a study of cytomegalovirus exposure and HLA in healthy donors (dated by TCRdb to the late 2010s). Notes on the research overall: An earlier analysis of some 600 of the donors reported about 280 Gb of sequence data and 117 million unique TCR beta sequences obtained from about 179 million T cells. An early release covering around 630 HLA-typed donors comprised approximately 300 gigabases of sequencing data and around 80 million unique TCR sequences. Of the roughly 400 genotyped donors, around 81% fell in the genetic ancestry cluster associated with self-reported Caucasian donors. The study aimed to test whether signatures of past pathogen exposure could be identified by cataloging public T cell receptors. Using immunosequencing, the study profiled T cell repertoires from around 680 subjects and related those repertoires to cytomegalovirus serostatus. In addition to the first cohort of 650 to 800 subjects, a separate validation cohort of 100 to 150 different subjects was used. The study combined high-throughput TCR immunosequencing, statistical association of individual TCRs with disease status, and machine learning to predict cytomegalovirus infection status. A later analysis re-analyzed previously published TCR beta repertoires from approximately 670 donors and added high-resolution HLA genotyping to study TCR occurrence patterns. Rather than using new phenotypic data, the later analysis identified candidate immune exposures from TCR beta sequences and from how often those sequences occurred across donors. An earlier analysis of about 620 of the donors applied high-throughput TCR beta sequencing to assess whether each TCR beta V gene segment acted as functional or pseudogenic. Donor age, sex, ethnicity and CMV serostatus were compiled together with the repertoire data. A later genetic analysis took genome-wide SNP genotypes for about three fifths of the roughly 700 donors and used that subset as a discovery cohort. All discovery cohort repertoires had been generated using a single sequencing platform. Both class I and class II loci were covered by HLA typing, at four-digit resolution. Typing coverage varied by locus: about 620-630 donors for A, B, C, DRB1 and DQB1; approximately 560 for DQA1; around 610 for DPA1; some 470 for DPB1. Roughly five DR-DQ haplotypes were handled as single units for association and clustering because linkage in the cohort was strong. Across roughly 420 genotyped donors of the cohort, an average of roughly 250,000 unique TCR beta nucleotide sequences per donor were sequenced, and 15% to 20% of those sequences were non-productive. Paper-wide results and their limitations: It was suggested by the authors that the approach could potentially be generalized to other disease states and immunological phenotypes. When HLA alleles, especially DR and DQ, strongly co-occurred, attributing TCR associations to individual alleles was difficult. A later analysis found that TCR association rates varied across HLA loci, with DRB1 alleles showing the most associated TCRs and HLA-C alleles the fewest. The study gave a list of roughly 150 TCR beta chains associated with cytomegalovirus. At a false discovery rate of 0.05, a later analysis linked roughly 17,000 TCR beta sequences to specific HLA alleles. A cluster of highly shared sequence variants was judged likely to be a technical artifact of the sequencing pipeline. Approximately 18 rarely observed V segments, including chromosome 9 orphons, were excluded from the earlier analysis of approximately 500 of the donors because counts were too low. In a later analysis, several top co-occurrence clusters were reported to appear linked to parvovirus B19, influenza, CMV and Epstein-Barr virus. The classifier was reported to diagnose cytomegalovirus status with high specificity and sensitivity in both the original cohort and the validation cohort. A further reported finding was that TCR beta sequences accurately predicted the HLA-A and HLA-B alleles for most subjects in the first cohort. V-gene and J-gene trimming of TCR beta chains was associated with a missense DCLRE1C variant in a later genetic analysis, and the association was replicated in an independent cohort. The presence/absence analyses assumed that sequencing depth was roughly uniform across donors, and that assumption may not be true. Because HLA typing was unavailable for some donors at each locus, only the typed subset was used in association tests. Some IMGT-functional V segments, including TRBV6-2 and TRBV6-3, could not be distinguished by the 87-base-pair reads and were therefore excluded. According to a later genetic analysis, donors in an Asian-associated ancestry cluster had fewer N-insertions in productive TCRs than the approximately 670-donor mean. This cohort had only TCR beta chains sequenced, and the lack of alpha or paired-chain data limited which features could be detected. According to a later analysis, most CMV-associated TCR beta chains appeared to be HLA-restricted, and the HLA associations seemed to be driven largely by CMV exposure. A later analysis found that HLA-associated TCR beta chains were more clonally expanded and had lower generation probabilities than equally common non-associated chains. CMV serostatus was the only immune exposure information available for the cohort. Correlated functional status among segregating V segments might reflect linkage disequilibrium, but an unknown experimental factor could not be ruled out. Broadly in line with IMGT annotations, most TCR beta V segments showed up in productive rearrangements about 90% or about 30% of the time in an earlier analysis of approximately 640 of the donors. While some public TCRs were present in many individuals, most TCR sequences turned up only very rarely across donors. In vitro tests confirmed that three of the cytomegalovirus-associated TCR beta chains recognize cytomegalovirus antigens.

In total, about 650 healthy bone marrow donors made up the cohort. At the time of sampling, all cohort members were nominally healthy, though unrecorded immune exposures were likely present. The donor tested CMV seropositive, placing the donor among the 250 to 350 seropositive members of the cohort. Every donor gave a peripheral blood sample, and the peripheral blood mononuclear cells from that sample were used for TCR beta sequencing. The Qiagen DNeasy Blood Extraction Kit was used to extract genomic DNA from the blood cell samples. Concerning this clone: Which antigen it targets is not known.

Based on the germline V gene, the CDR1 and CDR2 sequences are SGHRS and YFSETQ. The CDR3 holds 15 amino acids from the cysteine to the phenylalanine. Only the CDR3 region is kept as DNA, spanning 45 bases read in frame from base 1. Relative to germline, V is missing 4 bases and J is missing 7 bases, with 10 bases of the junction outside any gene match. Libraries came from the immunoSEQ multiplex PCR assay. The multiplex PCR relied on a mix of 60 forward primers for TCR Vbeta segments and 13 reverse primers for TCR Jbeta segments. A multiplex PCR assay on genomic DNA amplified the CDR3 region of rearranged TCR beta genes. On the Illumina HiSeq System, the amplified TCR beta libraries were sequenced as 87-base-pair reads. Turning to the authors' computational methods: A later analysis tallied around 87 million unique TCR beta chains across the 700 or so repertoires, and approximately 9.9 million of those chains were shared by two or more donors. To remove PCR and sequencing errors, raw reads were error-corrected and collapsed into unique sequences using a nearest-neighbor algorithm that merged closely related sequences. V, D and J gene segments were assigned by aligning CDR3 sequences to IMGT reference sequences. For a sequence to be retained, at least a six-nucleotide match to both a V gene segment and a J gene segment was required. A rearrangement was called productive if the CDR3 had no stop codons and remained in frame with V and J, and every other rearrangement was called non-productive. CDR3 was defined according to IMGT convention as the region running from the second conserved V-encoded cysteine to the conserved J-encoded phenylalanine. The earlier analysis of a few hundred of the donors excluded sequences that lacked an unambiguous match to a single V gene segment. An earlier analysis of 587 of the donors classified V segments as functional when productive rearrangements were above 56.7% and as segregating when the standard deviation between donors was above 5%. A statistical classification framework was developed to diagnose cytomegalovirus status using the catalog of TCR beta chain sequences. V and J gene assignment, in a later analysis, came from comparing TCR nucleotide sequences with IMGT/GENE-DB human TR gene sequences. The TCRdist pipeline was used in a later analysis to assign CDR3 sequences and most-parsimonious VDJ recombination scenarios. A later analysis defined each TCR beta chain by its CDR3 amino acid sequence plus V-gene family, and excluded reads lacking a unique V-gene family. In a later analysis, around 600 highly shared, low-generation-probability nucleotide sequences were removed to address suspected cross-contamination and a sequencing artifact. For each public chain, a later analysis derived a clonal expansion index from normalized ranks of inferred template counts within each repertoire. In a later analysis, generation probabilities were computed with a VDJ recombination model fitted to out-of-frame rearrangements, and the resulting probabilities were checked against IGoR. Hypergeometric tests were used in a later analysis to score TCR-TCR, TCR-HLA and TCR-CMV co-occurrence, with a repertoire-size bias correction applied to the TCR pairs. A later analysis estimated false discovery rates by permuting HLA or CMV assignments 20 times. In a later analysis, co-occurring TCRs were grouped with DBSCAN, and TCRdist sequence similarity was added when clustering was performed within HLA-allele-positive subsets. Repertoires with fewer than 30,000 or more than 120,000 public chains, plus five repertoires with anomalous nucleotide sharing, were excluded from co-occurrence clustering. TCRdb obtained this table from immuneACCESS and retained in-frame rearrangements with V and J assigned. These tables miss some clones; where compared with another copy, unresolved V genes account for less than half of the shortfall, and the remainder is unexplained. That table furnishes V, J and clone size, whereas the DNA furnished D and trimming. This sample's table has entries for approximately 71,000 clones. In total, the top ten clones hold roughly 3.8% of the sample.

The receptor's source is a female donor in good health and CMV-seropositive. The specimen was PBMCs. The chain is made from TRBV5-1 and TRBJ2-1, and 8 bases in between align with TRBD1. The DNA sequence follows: TGCGCCAGCAGCCTTATACAGGGGGTTAGGAATGAGCAGTTCTTC. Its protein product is CASSLIQGVRNEQFF.